These 16 T cell receptor beta chains were all obtained from the same sample, sequenced in a study of cytomegalovirus exposure and HLA in healthy donors. PCR amplification relied on 60 Vbeta primers (plus 13 Jbeta primers). The table came from immunoSEQ multiplex PCR; TCRdb's copy has only in-frame clones and leaves some out. Among tens of thousands of clones listed, 74% were seen once. The sample was PBMCs. Every receptor here comes from a human donor in good health.

The V call is TRBV30, the J call TRBJ2-5; 9 positions match TRBD2. Unmatched junction bases numbered 7, after V lost 4 bases and J lost 1 base. The CDR3 is 15 amino acids. CDR1 is GTSNPN, CDR2 SVGIG, per germline (reference sequence). CDR3 protein: CAWMRRREGQETQYF. The CDR3 DNA reads TGTGCCTGGATGCGCCGGCGGGAGGGCCAAGAGACCCAGTACTTC.

J is TRBJ2-1 and V is TRBV30, with TRBD2 matching over 8 bases. V was clipped by 5 bases and J by 7 bases; unmatched bases: 13. The CDR3 is made up of 15 amino acids. CDR1 and CDR2 (germline): GTSNPN, SVGIG (reference sequence). The CDR3 bases are TGTGCCTGGGGTCCCCGGAGCGGGAGCAGAAATGAGCAGTTCTTC. It encodes CAWGPRSGSRNEQFF.

The CDR3 nucleotides are TGCAGCGTTCGGGTGGGTGAAAAACTGTTTTTT. Its protein product is CSVRVGEKLFF. The chain is built from TRBV29-1 and TRBJ1-4; D unclear. There are 11 residues in the CDR3. Germline CDR1 reads SQVTM; CDR2 reads ANQGSEA. Trimming shortened V by 5 bases and J by 7 bases, and 8 bases separated the two germline ends. The full variable domain, its missing parts supplied by reference TRBV29-1 and TRBJ1-4, is SAVISQKPSRDICQRGTSLTIQCQVDSQVTMMFWYRQQPGQSLTLIATANQGSEATYESGFVIDKFPISRPNLTFSTLTVSNMSPEDSSIYLCSVRVGEKLFFGSGTQLSVL.

V is TRBV7-3 and J is TRBJ2-2, with 12 nucleotides matching TRBD2. After removal of 5 bases from V and 5 bases from J, the junction contained 3 bases not matched to a gene. The CDR3 covers 15 residues. Germline CDR1 is SGHTA and CDR2 is FQGTGA. Here the CDR3 reads CASSPTSGSTGELFF. The CDR3 nucleotides are TGTGCCAGCAGCCCGACTAGCGGGAGTACCGGGGAGCTGTTTTTT. The full variable domain, in which reference TRBV7-3 and TRBJ2-2 provide the parts outside the CDR3, is GAGVSQTPSNKVTEKGKYVELRCDPISGHTALYWYRQSLGQGPEFLIYFQGTGAADDSGLPNDRFFAVRPEGSVSTLKIQRTERGDSAVYLCASSPTSGSTGELFFGEGSRLTVL.

The chain uses TRBV5-1 and TRBJ2-2; TRBD1 matches at 7 bases. Germline CDR1 is SGHRS and CDR2 is YFSETQ. The CDR3 consists of 14 residues. V dropped 4 bases and J dropped 4; count of bases not matched to a gene: 4. This chain's CDR3 is CASSHSGGTGELFF. The CDR3 nucleotides are TGCGCCAGCAGCCACTCAGGGGGCACCGGGGAGCTGTTTTTT.

This clone came up a few times. This CDR3 reads CASSVGGNGYTF. Here the CDR3 DNA reads TGTGCCAGCAGCGTAGGAGGGAATGGCTACACCTTC. The rearrangement joins TRBV9 to TRBJ1-2; unclear D gene. The germline CDR1 and CDR2 sequences are SGDLS and YYNGEE. The CDR3 is 12 amino acids. Trimming took 0 bases from V and 6 from J, leaving 6 bases between them.

The rearrangement uses TRBV11-2 and TRBJ2-3; 10 bases align to TRBD2. Germline assignment: CDR1 SGHAT and CDR2 FQNNGV. V gave up 2 bases and J gave up 4 bases; unmatched junction bases: 9. This CDR3 has 17 residues. CDR3 DNA: TGTGCCAGCAGCTTAAGGTTAGCGGGAGGTACCGCAGATACGCAGTATTTT. It translates to CASSLRLAGGTADTQYF.

The rearrangement links TRBV14 to TRBJ2-7, with D possibly TRBD1 on 5 matching bases. The length of the CDR3 is 13 residues. CDR1 is SGHDN, CDR2 FVKESK, per germline. Trimming cost V 1 base and J 1 base, with 5 bases left between them. The CDR3 DNA reads TGTGCCAGCAGCCAAGGACAGTCCTACGAGCAGTACTTC. This encodes CASSQGQSYEQYF.

Remarks on this clone: Other DNA variants within this sample encode the same CDR3. This CDR3 is CASSQTGELFF. The CDR3 DNA reads TGCGCCAGCAGCCAAACAGGGGAGCTGTTTTTT. The V gene is TRBV4-1, the J gene TRBJ2-2; the D is unclear. CDR3 length: 11 residues. Trimming removed 2 bases at V and 8 bases at J, with 3 bases between. Germline loops: CDR1 MGHRA, CDR2 YSYEKL.

This sequence joins TRBV6-1 and TRBJ1-1; TRBD1 matches at 8 bases. The V gene end was trimmed by 7 bases and the J gene end by 4 bases; junction bases not matched to a gene: 8. The CDR3 length is 14 residues. Germline V gene sequence: CDR1 MNHNS, CDR2 SASEGT. CDR3 sequence: CASMEQGARTEAFF. The CDR3 region has the DNA TGTGCCAGCATGGAGCAGGGGGCGCGCACTGAAGCTTTCTTT.

The V call is TRBV9, the J call TRBJ2-1; 12 bases align to TRBD1. There are 16 residues in the CDR3. V dropped 4 bases and J dropped 2; count of bases not matched to a gene: 4. The V gene's germline CDR1 is SGDLS and CDR2 YYNGEE. This chain's CDR3 is CASSTGQGAAYNEQFF. For the CDR3, the DNA is TGTGCCAGCAGCACGGGACAGGGGGCAGCCTACAATGAGCAGTTCTTC. The full variable domain, with the rest looked up from reference TRBV9 and TRBJ2-1, is DSGVTQTPKHLITATGQRVTLRCSPRSGDLSVYWYQQSLDQGLQFLIQYYNGEERAKGNILERFSAQQFPDLHSELNLSSLELGDSALYFCASSTGQGAAYNEQFFGPGTRLTVL.

The chain recombines TRBV5-6 with TRBJ2-1; 7 bases fit TRBD2. Trimming at V came to 4 bases and at J to 9 bases, leaving 4 bases not matched to a gene. Germline V gene lookup returns CDR1 SGHDT and CDR2 YYEEEE. CDR3 length: 12 amino acids. The CDR3 spells CASSGGVPEQFF. Written as DNA, the CDR3 is TGTGCCAGCAGCGGGGGGGTTCCTGAGCAGTTCTTC.

This clone was seen just once. V is TRBV30 and J is TRBJ2-1; 8 bases agree with TRBD2. J was trimmed by 2 bases and V by 0 bases; bases with no gene match: 3. Germline V CDR1 and CDR2: GTSNPN, SVGIG (reference sequence). CDR3 length equals 15 residues. The CDR3 loop reads CAWSVSLAAYNEQFF. The CDR3 DNA is TGTGCCTGGAGTGTATCACTAGCGGCCTACAATGAGCAGTTCTTC.

This clone was seen a few times. The chain links TRBV30 to TRBJ1-1; no clear D. In germline, CDR1 is GTSNPN, CDR2 SVGIG (reference sequence). V lost 0 bases to trimming and J lost 3 bases, with 5 bases between them. This CDR3 region has 12 residues. The CDR3 coding sequence is TGTGCCTGGAGTGTAGCCGACACTGAAGCTTTCTTT. This gives the protein CAWSVADTEAFF.

J is TRBJ1-1 and V is TRBV5-1; a possible D gene is TRBD1 (6 bases). The germline V gene has CDR1 SGHRS and CDR2 YFSETQ. Trimming shortened V by 7 bases and J by 5 bases, and 18 bases separated the two germline ends. This CDR3 is 14 amino acids long. The CDR3 DNA sequence: TGCGCCAGCCACCGGAACAGGGAGGGAACTGAAGCTTTCTTT. Its protein is CASHRNREGTEAFF. Full variable domain (outside the CDR3, taken from reference TRBV5-1 and TRBJ1-1): KAGVTQTPRYLIKTRGQQVTLSCSPISGHRSVSWYQQTPGQGLQFLFEYFSETQRNKGNFPGRFSGRQFSNSRSEMNVSTLELGDSALYLCASHRNREGTEAFFGQGTRLTVV.

The chain links TRBV30 to TRBJ2-7; D unclear. CDR1 and CDR2 (germline): GTSNPN, SVGIG (reference sequence). V lost 5 bases and J lost 1, with 9 bases in between. This CDR3 region has 12 residues. CDR3 protein: CAWGSVSYEQYF. For the CDR3, the DNA is TGTGCCTGGGGCAGTGTTTCCTACGAGCAGTACTTC.